These 21 T cell receptor beta chains were sequenced from one sample in a study of vaccination and CD4 T cells after COVID-19. The Oncomine TCR Beta short-read assay sequenced DNA from cultured CD4+ T cells. MiXCR, run by TCRdb on the PCR reads, gives a single entry per CDR3 protein. The data show roughly 15,000 distinct CDR3 sequences, with roughly 45% seen just once and about 18% held by the top ten. Treatment denoted: 10-day PBMC culture with coronavirus spike peptide pools or control peptides (ViraFEST assay). These receptors have no known antigen. Material: CD4+ T cells from blood, cultured in vitro, obtained before SARS-CoV-2 vaccination. Receptors were obtained from a human donor who received a COVID-19 vaccine.

This sequence joins TRBV21-1 and TRBJ1-6; the DNA was not used to check the table's D call, TRBD1. TRBV21-1 constitutes a pseudogene. There are 15 residues in the CDR3. In DNA, the CDR3 is TGTGCCAGCAGCGCCAGGGGGTACTATAATTCACCCCTCCACTTT. Translation gives CASSARGYYNSPLHF.

This clonotype was observed a few times. CDR3 protein: CASSLSSGRSLNIQYF. The CDR3 region has the DNA TGTGCCAGCAGCTTGTCATCCGGACGTAGCTTAAACATTCAGTACTTC. This sequence joins TRBV7-2 and TRBJ2-4; no clear D. With 3 bases removed from V and 6 bases from J, the gap between germline ends came to 18 bases. The CDR3 has 16 amino acids. CDR1 and CDR2 from the germline V gene are SGHTA and FQGNSA.

This clonotype was seen more than once but under ten times. V and J are TRBV30 and TRBJ1-2; maybe TRBD1 (5 bases). The CDR3 has 12 residues. Germline CDR1 GTSNPN, CDR2 SVGIG (reference sequence). Trimming shortened V by 3 bases and J by 2 bases, and 7 bases separated the two germline ends. The CDR3 coding sequence is TGTGCCTGGAGGGGACGGAACTATGGCTACACCTTC. As protein: CAWRGRNYGYTF.

The table lists this clonotype with a count of one. This rearrangement joins TRBV20-1 to TRBJ2-5; either TRBD1 or TRBD2 may supply D (7 bases each). V was clipped by 3 bases and J by 2 bases, with 16 bases between them. The length of the CDR3 is 15 residues. Per germline, CDR1 DFQATT and CDR2 SNEGSKA (reference sequence). The CDR3 spells CSASDRDYPQETQYF. The CDR3 DNA is TGCAGTGCTAGCGACAGGGACTATCCACAAGAGACCCAGTACTTC.

This clonotype has just a few counts. CDR3 coding DNA: TGTGCCACCAGCAGAGGAGGGACAGGGAACAATGAGCAGTTCTTC. As protein: CATSRGGTGNNEQFF. The V and J genes are TRBV15 and TRBJ2-1, with TRBD1 identical over 9 bases. CDR1 is LNHNV, CDR2 YYDKDF, per germline (reference sequence). This CDR3 has 15 residues. The V segment lost 1 base and the J segment 5 bases; nucleotides outside the gene matches: 3.

V gene TRBV2 combines with J gene TRBJ2-3, with 8 nucleotides matching TRBD1. This CDR3 spans 14 amino acids. V trimming: 8 bases; J trimming: 0 bases; junction bases outside the gene matches: 4. CDR1 and CDR2 from the germline V gene are SNHLY and FYNNEI. CDR3 nucleotide sequence: TGTGCCAGCTCGACAGGGGATAGCACAGATACGCAGTATTTT. This sequence encodes CASSTGDSTDTQYF.

This rearrangement joins TRBV6-1 to TRBJ2-2; a weak D match, TRBD2 (5 bases). The CDR3 is 18 amino acids. The V gene's germline CDR1 is MNHNS and CDR2 SASEGT. V was shortened by 7 bases and J by 3 bases, with 24 bases between the two germline ends. CDR3 in DNA: TGTGCCAGCATAGGGTCGGTGGGTTTCCTGGGAGACACCGGGGAGCTGTTTTTT. This translates into CASIGSVGFLGDTGELFF.

V and J are TRBV20-1 and TRBJ2-2; 9 nucleotides match TRBD1. CDR1 DFQATT and CDR2 SNEGSKA come from the germline V gene (reference sequence). This CDR3 has 14 amino acids. With V trimmed by 5 bases and J by 3 bases, 4 bases remained unmatched. The DNA for the CDR3 is TGCAGTGCTTCCGGGACAGGGTACACCGGGGAGCTGTTTTTT. It specifies CSASGTGYTGELFF.

V is TRBV6-7 and J is TRBJ2-7; 10 positions agree with TRBD1. TRBV6-7 is an open reading frame whose function is uncertain. V gave up 7 bases and J gave up 7 bases; unmatched junction bases: 13. CDR3 length: 15 amino acids. CDR3 residues: CASIISGTGVGEQYF. CDR3 sequence (DNA): TGTGCCAGCATTATATCCGGGACAGGGGTCGGGGAGCAGTACTTC.

This chain joins TRBV7-2 and TRBJ2-3, with a weak D call TRBD2 (6 bases). This CDR3 contains 14 residues. Trimming pared 2 bases from V and 0 bases from J, leaving 6 bases between. Germline CDR1 SGHTA, CDR2 FQGNSA. This CDR3 reads CASSLTSSTDTQYF. The CDR3 coding sequence is TGTGCCAGCAGCTTAACTAGCAGCACAGATACGCAGTATTTT.

The V call is TRBV20-1, the J call TRBJ2-5; possible D gene TRBD1, 6 bases. Trimming stripped 3 bases from V and 2 bases from J, with 10 bases between. In germline, CDR1 is DFQATT, CDR2 SNEGSKA (reference sequence). The CDR3 has 13 residues. CDR3 coding DNA: TGCAGTGCTAGGTTCGGACAGCAAGAGACCCAGTACTTC. Protein: CSARFGQQETQYF.

This clonotype has only a few counts. This chain uses TRBV2 with TRBJ2-2; the D is unclear. The CDR3 has 14 amino acids. Trimming pared 2 bases from V and 2 bases from J, leaving 6 bases between. The V gene's germline CDR1 is SNHLY and CDR2 FYNNEI. The CDR3 DNA sequence: TGTGCCAGCAGTGAACGGGTAAACACCGGGGAGCTGTTTTTT. This sequence encodes CASSERVNTGELFF.

In DNA form, the CDR3 reads TGTGCCAGCAGTGGTAGGGGACGGACCCAGTACTTC. It codes for CASSGRGRTQYF. The chain has TRBV27 and TRBJ2-5, with D perhaps being TRBD1 or TRBD2 (5 bases each). CDR1 and CDR2 (germline): MNHEY, SMNVEV (reference sequence). The CDR3 loop spans 12 amino acids. V dropped 5 bases and J dropped 7 bases, with 11 bases sitting between them.

The CDR3 DNA is TGTGCCAGCAGCTCAGGGATCATGAACACTGAAGCTTTCTTT. It is translated as CASSSGIMNTEAFF. The chain recombines TRBV12-3 or TRBV12-4 with TRBJ1-1, with a tentative D call TRBD1 (5 bases). Trimming left V 6 bases short and J 0 bases short, with 11 bases between. The CDR3 runs 14 residues.

This clonotype was counted between two and nine times. This sequence joins TRBV24-1 and TRBJ2-7; possible D gene TRBD1, 5 bases. Per the germline V gene, CDR1 is KGHDR and CDR2 is SFDVKD. Trimming shortened V by 10 bases and J by 4 bases, and 7 bases separated the two germline ends. CDR3 size: 10 residues. The CDR3 sequence: CATYRYEQYF. CDR3 coding DNA: TGTGCCACTTACAGGTACGAGCAGTACTTC.

V is TRBV2 and J is TRBJ2-7; D not certain. CDR1 SNHLY and CDR2 FYNNEI come from the germline V gene. The CDR3 sequence is 11 residues long. Trimming stripped 11 bases from V and 0 bases from J, with 8 bases between. The CDR3 spells CAGRLSYEQYF. CDR3 sequence (DNA): TGTGCCGGGCGTCTCTCCTACGAGCAGTACTTC.

The V call is TRBV25-1, the J call TRBJ2-3; 14 nucleotides agree with TRBD2. J gave up 5 bases and V 8 bases, and 18 bases lay outside the gene matches. The CDR3 runs 19 residues. Germline CDR1 MGHDK, CDR2 SYGVNS. The CDR3 DNA reads as TGTGCCAGCGGCGGGACTAGCGGGGGCGTGAGCAGGGTCCTAGATACGCAGTATTTT. It yields the protein CASGGTSGGVSRVLDTQYF. The whole variable domain, remainder taken from reference TRBV25-1 and TRBJ2-3, is EADIYQTPRYLVIGTGKKITLECSQTMGHDKMYWYQQDPGMELHLIHYSYGVNSTEKGDLSSESTVSRIRTEHFPLTLESARPSHTSQYLCASGGTSGGVSRVLDTQYFGPGTRLTVL.

V gene TRBV7-3 combines with J gene TRBJ2-7; tentative D call: TRBD2 (6 bases). V shed 2 bases and J shed 2 bases, with 13 bases lying between them. CDR1 and CDR2 (germline): SGHTA, FQGTGA. The length of the CDR3 is 15 residues. The CDR3 bases are TGTGCCAGCAGCTTATCCCCCGGGACTCCCTACGAGCAGTACTTC. It is translated as CASSLSPGTPYEQYF.

The chain combines TRBV2 with TRBJ2-3; D gene unclear. Germline CDR1 reads SNHLY; CDR2 reads FYNNEI. This CDR3 comprises 12 residues. Trimming stripped 6 bases from V and 2 bases from J, with 6 bases between. DNA of the CDR3: TGTGCCAGCAGCGTCAACACAGATACGCAGTATTTT. It translates to CASSVNTDTQYF. The whole variable domain, remainder taken from reference TRBV2 and TRBJ2-3, is EPEVTQTPSHQVTQMGQEVILRCVPISNHLYFYWYRQILGQKVEFLVSFYNNEISEKSEIFDDQFSVERPDGSNFTLKIRSTKLEDSAMYFCASSVNTDTQYFGPGTRLTVL.

Turning to this clonotype: A junction end diverges from the germline sequence, so it may reflect a read error. The chain recombines TRBV20-1 with TRBJ2-3; D is perhaps TRBD1 or TRBD2 (7 bases each). Germline-derived CDR1 and CDR2 are DFQATT and SNEGSKA (reference sequence). This CDR3 region has 14 residues. CDR3 bases: TGTACCATAGGGGGCGGGGGTACTGGTAATACGCAGTATTTT. As protein: CTIGGGGTGNTQYF.

The V call is TRBV30, the J call TRBJ2-3; D is possibly TRBD1 or TRBD2 (6 bases each). From germline, CDR1 is GTSNPN and CDR2 SVGIG (reference sequence). The CDR3 has 13 residues. V was cut by 0 bases and J by 5 bases, with 9 bases left in between. CDR3 residues: CAWSVKGGDTQYF. The CDR3 DNA reads TGTGCCTGGAGTGTAAAGGGGGGAGATACGCAGTATTTT.